The 13 T cell receptor beta chains below all came from one sample that was sequenced in a study of PD-1 blockade in classical Hodgkin lymphoma. Each patient experienced a relapse that followed autologous stem cell transplantation, and brentuximab vedotin exposure varied. TCRdb's table, derived via immunoSEQ multiplex PCR, lists solely in-frame clones and lacks some. The data show approximately 59,000 clones, with around 93% seen just once and more than 9% held by the top ten. Specimen: peripheral blood mononuclear cells (PBMCs), collected before the second cycle of nivolumab. These TCRs come from a human donor with classical Hodgkin lymphoma.

The CDR3 loop reads CASSVDTGGEGYTF. The CDR3 DNA reads TGTGCCAGCAGCGTAGATACAGGTGGGGAGGGCTACACCTTC. The J gene is TRBJ1-2, the V gene TRBV9; tentatively, D is TRBD1 (5 bases). The CDR3 runs to 14 residues. Germline CDR1 reads SGDLS; CDR2 reads YYNGEE. V shed 0 bases and J shed 8 bases, with 14 bases lying between them.

The chain carries TRBV29-1 and TRBJ2-7, with TRBD1 matching 9 bases. Trimming at V came to 6 bases and at J to 0 bases, leaving 9 bases not matched to a gene. The germline CDR1 and CDR2 sequences are SQVTM and ANQGSEA. There are 15 residues in the CDR3. The CDR3 nucleotides read TGCAGCGTAGATCCCGGGACAGGGAGCTCCTACGAGCAGTACTTC. Translation: CSVDPGTGSSYEQYF.

The J gene is TRBJ2-7, the V gene TRBV11-2, with D possibly matching TRBD2 (6 bases). The germline V gene has CDR1 SGHAT and CDR2 FQNNGV. The V end was cut by 5 bases, the J end by 6 bases, with 14 bases between. The CDR3 is 13 amino acids. In nucleotides, the CDR3 is TGTGCCAGCAGCGCGACTAGGTTCAGCGAGCAGTACTTC. Translated, it gives CASSATRFSEQYF.

The chain has TRBV2 and TRBJ1-4; 7 bases line up with TRBD1. This CDR3 region has 11 residues. The germline CDR1 and CDR2 sequences are SNHLY and FYNNEI. Trimming at V came to 9 bases and at J to 7 bases, leaving 2 bases not matched to a gene. CDR3 coding DNA: TGTGCCAGAAACAGGGGTGAAAAACTGTTTTTT. Its protein is CARNRGEKLFF.

This chain uses TRBV28 with TRBJ2-1; 8 nucleotides match TRBD2. The germline CDR1 and CDR2 sequences are MDHEN and SYDVKM. The CDR3 extends over 17 amino acids. J was trimmed by 6 bases and V by 3 bases; bases with no gene match: 13. For the CDR3, the DNA is TGTGCCAGCAGTTTCCCCCTAGGGGCGGGGGGAGGCAATGAGCAGTTCTTC. Translated: CASSFPLGAGGGNEQFF.

The genes are TRBV11-2 and TRBJ2-7; the D gene is possibly TRBD2 (5 bases). Trimming removed 1 base at V and 5 bases at J, with 9 bases between. This CDR3 spans 13 amino acids. CDR1 is SGHAT, CDR2 FQNNGV, per germline. The CDR3 DNA is TGTGCCAGCAGCTTAGTGGGGAGAAACGAGCAGTACTTC. Translated, it gives CASSLVGRNEQYF.

J is TRBJ2-7 and V is TRBV5-1; no reliable D call. In germline, CDR1 is SGHRS, CDR2 YFSETQ. The CDR3 has 12 residues. V was shortened by 0 bases and J by 5 bases, with 6 bases between the two germline ends. The CDR3 is CASSLDNNEQYF. DNA of the CDR3: TGCGCCAGCAGCTTGGACAACAACGAGCAGTACTTC.

This sequence joins TRBV7-3 and TRBJ2-7; possible D gene TRBD2, 5 bases. There are 12 residues in the CDR3. Germline V lookup: CDR1 SGHTA, CDR2 FQGTGA. With 3 bases removed from V and 5 bases from J, the gap between germline ends came to 8 bases. The CDR3 sequence: CASSFSGNEQYF. In nucleotides, the CDR3 is TGTGCCAGCAGCTTTTCCGGGAACGAGCAGTACTTC.

For the CDR3, the DNA is TGTGCCAGTGGCAGGGGACCCCCCTACGAGCAGTACTTC. Translating it yields CASGRGPPYEQYF. This chain links TRBV19 with TRBJ2-7, with D possibly TRBD1 on 6 matching bases. V was shortened by 8 bases and J by 2 bases, with 13 bases between the two germline ends. CDR1 and CDR2 from the germline V gene are LNHDA and SQIVND (reference sequence). The length of the CDR3 is 13 residues.

This rearrangement joins TRBV18 to TRBJ1-1; tentative D call: TRBD1 (5 bases). The V gene lost 2 bases and the J gene lost 1 base, with 8 bases spanning the gap. Germline CDR1 and CDR2: KGHSH and LQKENI. This CDR3 comprises 14 residues. CDR3 sequence reads: CASSPGGGNTEAFF. The DNA of the CDR3 is TGTGCCAGCTCACCAGGGGGGGGGAACACTGAAGCTTTCTTT.

V gene TRBV15 combines with J gene TRBJ1-1, with 7 bases matching TRBD1. The V segment lost 6 bases and the J segment 7 bases; nucleotides outside the gene matches: 11. This CDR3 has 14 residues. CDR1 LNHNV and CDR2 YYDKDF come from the germline V gene (reference sequence). This chain's CDR3 is CATRGRQGDIEAFF. The CDR3 coding sequence is TGTGCCACCAGAGGCCGGCAGGGGGACATTGAAGCTTTCTTT.

The rearrangement joins TRBV29-1 to TRBJ1-2; D uncertain. V lost 6 bases to trimming and J lost 1 base, with 9 bases between them. The CDR3 consists of 12 residues. Germline-derived CDR1 and CDR2 are SQVTM and ANQGSEA. The CDR3, as DNA: TGCAGCGTCGGCCCAGATAACTATGGCTACACCTTC. Protein product: CSVGPDNYGYTF.

The V gene is TRBV25-1, the J gene TRBJ2-1, with 10 nucleotides matching TRBD2. Germline lookup yields CDR1 MGHDK and CDR2 SYGVNS. V lost 4 bases to trimming and J lost 7 bases; unmatched junction nucleotides: 7. This CDR3 comprises 15 residues. The CDR3 DNA reads as TGTGCCAGCAGTGCCCTAGCGGGAGTCGGGAATGAGCAGTTCTTC. Translated, it gives CASSALAGVGNEQFF.